The T cell receptor (beta chain) under discussion was sequenced for a study of blood T cell repertoires in COVID-19 (TCRdb year 2020). In terms of the full investigation: ImmuneRACE Cohort 3 recovered participants were defined by two consecutive negative NP/OP PCR tests, healthcare professional clearance, or symptom resolution. Samples covering the acute and convalescent phases of COVID-19 were provided by collaborators in the United States, Italy and Spain. The prospective study material was composed of cDNA or gDNA derived from T cells, B-cell-depleted T cells, or PBMCs. The dataset comprised deeply sampled blood TCRbeta repertoires from subjects exposed to, actively infected with, or recovered from COVID-19. The repertoires were released in a freely available public database meant as a resource for research on the immune response to SARS-CoV-2. Samples came from the ongoing ImmuneRACE study (first 160 participants) plus 1,254 subjects from 6 global collaborators. A de-identified subject ID, COVID-19 status, age in years and sex were almost always included in the sample metadata. HLA class I and class II types, where available, came from metadata supplied by the sample provider rather than from assay-based typing. General findings and caveats noted by the study authors: The quantity of clinical and demographic metadata differed by source and by participant and was supplied without curation.

CDR1 and CDR2 are drawn from the germline V gene: KGHDR, SFDVKD. There are 13 amino acids in the CDR3, from cysteine to phenylalanine inclusive. Only the CDR3 DNA is retained, 39 bases long and in frame from the first base. Participants in the prospective study were aged roughly 18 to 100 years, lived in about two dozen United States geographic areas, and enrolled through a virtual design. In the prospective study, cohorts were assigned on the basis of participant-reported clinical history obtained from a screening survey and a study questionnaire. In the prospective study, mobile phlebotomists collected whole blood, serum and a nasopharyngeal or oropharyngeal swab from each participant. Additional blood draws and questionnaires over an approximately two-month period could optionally be provided by prospective study participants. Blood samples from the prospective study were shipped frozen or at room temperature prior to DNA extraction.

As concerns this clone: Its antigen is not yet known. No much larger clonotype is one base removed from it; base qualities were not supplied.

The immunoSEQ Assay, a bias-controlled multiplex PCR, was used to amplify TCRbeta CDR3 regions from genomic DNA. The published analysis was carried out like this. The number of nucleated cells in each sample was estimated by amplification of reference gene primers within the assay. Sequence reads were collapsed and filtered to measure the absolute abundance of every unique TCRbeta CDR3 rearrangement. For each sample, productive Simpson clonality was calculated as the square root of Simpson's diversity index over productive rearrangements. TCRdb provides this immuneACCESS table in a form limited to in-frame rearrangements. Some clones are lacking; in checked studies, under half of them reflect an unresolved V gene, and why the rest are absent is not known. The V and J calls and clone size were taken over from that table, and D and trimming were inferred from the DNA. The sample table lists about 280,000 clones, more than 75% of them with a count of one. The ten biggest clones cover approximately 2% of the sample.

The sample comprised PBMCs or T cells enriched from blood (not recorded which). This TCR was sampled from an older woman in a cohort exposed to, infected with or recovered from COVID-19 (not recorded which). The receptor chain draws on TRBV24-1 and TRBJ2-2; a weak D assignment points to TRBD2 (6 bases agree). The CDR3 protein sequence reads: CASGSEYTGELFF. The nucleotides are TGTGCTTCCGGGAGTGAGTACACCGGGGAGCTGTTTTTT.